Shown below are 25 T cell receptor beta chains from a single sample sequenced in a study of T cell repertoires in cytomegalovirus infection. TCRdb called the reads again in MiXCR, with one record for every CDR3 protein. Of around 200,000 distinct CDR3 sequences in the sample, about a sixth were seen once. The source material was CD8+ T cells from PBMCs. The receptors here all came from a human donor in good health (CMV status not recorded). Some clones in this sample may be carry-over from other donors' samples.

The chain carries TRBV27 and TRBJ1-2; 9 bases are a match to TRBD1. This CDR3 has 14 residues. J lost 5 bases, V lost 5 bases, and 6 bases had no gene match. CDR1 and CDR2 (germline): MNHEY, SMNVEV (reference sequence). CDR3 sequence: CASSPSTGGYGYTF. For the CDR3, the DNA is TGTGCCAGCAGTCCGTCGACAGGGGGATATGGCTACACCTTC.

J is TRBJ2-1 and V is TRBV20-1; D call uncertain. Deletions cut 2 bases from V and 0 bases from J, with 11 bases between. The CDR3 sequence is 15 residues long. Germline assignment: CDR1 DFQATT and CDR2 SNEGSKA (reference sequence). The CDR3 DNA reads TGCAGTGCTAGAAGGTTCCCGAGCTCCTACAATGAGCAGTTCTTC. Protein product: CSARRFPSSYNEQFF.

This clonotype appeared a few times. DNA of the CDR3: TGTGCCAGCAGTTCCTTCGGAGCAACTAATGAAAAACTGTTTTTT. It specifies CASSSFGATNEKLFF. The chain has TRBV6-8 and TRBJ1-4; D not certain. Germline CDR1 is MNHGY and CDR2 is SAAAGT. The V gene lost 4 bases and the J gene lost 0 bases, with 9 bases spanning the gap. The length of the CDR3 is 15 residues.

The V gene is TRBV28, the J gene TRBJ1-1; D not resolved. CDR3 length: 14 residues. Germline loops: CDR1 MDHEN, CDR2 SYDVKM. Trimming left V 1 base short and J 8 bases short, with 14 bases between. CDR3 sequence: CASSLSRGELEAFF. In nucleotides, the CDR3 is TGTGCCAGCAGTTTATCCCGCGGGGAATTAGAAGCTTTCTTT.

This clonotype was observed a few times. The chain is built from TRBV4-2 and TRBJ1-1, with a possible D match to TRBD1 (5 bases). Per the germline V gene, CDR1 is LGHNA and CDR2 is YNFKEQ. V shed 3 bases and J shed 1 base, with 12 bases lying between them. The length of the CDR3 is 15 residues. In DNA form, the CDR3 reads TGTGCCAGCAGCCAGAACCGGGACCCGAACACTGAAGCTTTCTTT. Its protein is CASSQNRDPNTEAFF.

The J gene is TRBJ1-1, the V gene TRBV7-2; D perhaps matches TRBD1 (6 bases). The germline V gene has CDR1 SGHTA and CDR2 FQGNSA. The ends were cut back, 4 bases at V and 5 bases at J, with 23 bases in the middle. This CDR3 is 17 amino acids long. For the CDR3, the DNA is TGTGCCAGCAGCTCGCGGACAGCCTTGCACGTAAAAACTGAAGCTTTCTTT. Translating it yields CASSSRTALHVKTEAFF.

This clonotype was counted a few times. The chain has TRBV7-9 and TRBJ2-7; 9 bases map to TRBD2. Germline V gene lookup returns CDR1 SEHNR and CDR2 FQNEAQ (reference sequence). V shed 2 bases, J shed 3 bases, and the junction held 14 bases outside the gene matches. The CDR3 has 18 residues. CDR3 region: CASSLSSLAGMINYEQYF. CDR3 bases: TGTGCCAGCAGCTTATCCTCCCTAGCGGGGATGATAAACTACGAGCAGTACTTC.

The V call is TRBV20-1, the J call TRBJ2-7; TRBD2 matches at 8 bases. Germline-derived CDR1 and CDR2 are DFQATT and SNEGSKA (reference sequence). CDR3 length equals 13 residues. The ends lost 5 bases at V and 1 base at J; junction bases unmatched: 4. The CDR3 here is CSAYSGGSYEQYF. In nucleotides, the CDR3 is TGCAGTGCTTACAGCGGGGGTTCCTACGAGCAGTACTTC.

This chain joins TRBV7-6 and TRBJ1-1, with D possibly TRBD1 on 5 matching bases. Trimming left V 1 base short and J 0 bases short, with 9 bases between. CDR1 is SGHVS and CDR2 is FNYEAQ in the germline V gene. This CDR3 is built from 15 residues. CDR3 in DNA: TGTGCCAGCAGCTTAGGCACAGGAATGAACACTGAAGCTTTCTTT. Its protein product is CASSLGTGMNTEAFF.

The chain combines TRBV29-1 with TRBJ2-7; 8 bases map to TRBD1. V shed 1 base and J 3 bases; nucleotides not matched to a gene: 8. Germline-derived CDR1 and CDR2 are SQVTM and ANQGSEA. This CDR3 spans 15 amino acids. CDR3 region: CSVEVGPGGDYEQYF. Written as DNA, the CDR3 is TGCAGCGTTGAAGTCGGGCCAGGGGGCGACTACGAGCAGTACTTC.

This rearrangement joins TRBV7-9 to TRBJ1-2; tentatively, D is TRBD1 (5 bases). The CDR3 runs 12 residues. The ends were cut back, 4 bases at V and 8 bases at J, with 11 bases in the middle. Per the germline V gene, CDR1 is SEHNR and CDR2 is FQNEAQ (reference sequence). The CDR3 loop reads CASSSGSRGYTF. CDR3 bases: TGTGCCAGCAGCTCAGGGTCTCGCGGCTACACCTTC.

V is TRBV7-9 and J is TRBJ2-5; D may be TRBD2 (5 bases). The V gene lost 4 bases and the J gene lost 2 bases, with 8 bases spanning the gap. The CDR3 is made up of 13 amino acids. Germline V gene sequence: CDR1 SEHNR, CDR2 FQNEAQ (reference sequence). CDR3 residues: CASSSGIQETQYF. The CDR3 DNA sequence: TGTGCCAGCAGCTCCGGGATTCAAGAGACCCAGTACTTC.

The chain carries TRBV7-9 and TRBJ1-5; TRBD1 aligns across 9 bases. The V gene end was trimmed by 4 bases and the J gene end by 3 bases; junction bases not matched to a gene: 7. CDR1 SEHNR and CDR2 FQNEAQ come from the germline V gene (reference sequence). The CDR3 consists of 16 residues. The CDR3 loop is CASSSNRGLVNQPQHF. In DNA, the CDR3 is TGTGCCAGCAGCTCTAACAGGGGGCTTGTCAATCAGCCCCAGCATTTT.

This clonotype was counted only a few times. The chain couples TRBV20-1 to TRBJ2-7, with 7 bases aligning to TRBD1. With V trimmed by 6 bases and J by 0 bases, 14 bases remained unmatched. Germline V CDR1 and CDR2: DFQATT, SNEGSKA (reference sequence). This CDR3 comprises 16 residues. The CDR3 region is CSAPRDSGFSSYEQYF. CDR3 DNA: TGCAGTGCCCCGAGGGACAGCGGATTCAGCTCCTACGAGCAGTACTTC.

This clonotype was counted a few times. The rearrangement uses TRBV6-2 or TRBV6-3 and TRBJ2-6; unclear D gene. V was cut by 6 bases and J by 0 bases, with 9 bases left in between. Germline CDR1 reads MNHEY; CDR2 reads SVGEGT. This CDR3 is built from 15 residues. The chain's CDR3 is CASRVQISGANVLTF. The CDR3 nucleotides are TGTGCCAGCAGGGTTCAGATCTCTGGGGCCAACGTCCTGACTTTC.

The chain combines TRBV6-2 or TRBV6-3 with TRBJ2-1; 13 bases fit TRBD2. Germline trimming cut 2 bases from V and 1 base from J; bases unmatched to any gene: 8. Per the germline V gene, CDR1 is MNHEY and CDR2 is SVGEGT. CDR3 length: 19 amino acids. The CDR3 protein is CASSYAEVTSGGSYNEQFF. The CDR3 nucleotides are TGTGCCAGCAGTTACGCCGAGGTGACTAGCGGGGGGTCCTACAATGAGCAGTTCTTC.

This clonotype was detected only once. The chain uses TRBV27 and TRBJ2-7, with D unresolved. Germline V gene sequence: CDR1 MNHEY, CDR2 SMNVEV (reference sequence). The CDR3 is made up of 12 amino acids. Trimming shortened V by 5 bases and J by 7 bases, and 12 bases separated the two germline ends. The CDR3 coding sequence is TGTGCCAGCAGTATTGGTACCGGGGAGCAGTACTTC. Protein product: CASSIGTGEQYF.

The CDR3 coding sequence is TGTGCCAGCAGTGGGGGTCTTGGGGCAGGGGGTTTCCAAGAGACCCAGTACTTC. It is translated as CASSGGLGAGGFQETQYF. The chain combines TRBV28 with TRBJ2-5, with 7 bases identical to TRBD1. The CDR3 length is 18 residues. The germline V gene has CDR1 MDHEN and CDR2 SYDVKM. The V gene end was trimmed by 5 bases and the J gene end by 1 base; junction bases not matched to a gene: 16.

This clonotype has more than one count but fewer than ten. CDR3 sequence reads: CASSHPDRAYQETQYF. The CDR3 coding sequence is TGCGCCAGCAGCCACCCCGACAGGGCGTACCAAGAGACCCAGTACTTC. The V call is TRBV4-1, the J call TRBJ2-5; 7 bases match TRBD1. Germline assignment: CDR1 MGHRA and CDR2 YSYEKL. V lost 3 bases and J lost 0; bases outside the gene matches: 7. The CDR3 extends over 16 amino acids.

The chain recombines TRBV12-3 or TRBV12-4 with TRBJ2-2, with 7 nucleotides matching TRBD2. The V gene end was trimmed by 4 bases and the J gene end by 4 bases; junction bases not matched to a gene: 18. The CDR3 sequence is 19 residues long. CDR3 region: CASSSSGGTARRGTGELFF. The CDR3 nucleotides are TGTGCCAGCAGTTCATCGGGGGGTACAGCCCGGCGTGGCACCGGGGAGCTGTTTTTT.

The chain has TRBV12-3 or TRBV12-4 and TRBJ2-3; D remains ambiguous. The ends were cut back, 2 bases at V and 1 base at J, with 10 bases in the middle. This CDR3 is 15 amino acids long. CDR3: CASSLTEQRTDTQYF. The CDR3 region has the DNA TGTGCCAGCAGTTTAACCGAGCAACGCACAGATACGCAGTATTTT.

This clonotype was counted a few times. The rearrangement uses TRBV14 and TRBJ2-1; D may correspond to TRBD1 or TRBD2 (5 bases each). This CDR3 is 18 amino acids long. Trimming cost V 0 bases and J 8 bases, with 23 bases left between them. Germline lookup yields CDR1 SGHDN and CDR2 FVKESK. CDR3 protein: CASSQEGGWDPIHDEQFF. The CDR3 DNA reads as TGTGCCAGCAGCCAAGAAGGAGGATGGGACCCAATACACGATGAGCAGTTCTTC. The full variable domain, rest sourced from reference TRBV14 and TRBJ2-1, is EAGVTQFPSHSVIEKGQTVTLRCDPISGHDNLYWYRRVMGKEIKFLLHFVKESKQDESGMPNNRFLAERTGGTYSTLKVQPAELEDSGVYFCASSQEGGWDPIHDEQFFGPGTRLTVL.

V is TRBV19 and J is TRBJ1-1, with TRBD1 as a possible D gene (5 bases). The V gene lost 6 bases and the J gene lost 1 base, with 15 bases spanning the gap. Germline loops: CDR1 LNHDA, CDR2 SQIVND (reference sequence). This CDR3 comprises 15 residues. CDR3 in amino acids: CASSLWDRPNTEAFF. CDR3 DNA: TGTGCCAGTAGCCTCTGGGACCGTCCGAACACTGAAGCTTTCTTT.

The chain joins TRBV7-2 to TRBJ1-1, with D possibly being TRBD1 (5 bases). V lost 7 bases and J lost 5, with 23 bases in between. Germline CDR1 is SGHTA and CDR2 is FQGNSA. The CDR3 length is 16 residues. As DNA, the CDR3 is TGTGCCAGCACCACGGGGGGAAGGCGGGGATGGACTGAAGCTTTCTTT. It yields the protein CASTTGGRRGWTEAFF. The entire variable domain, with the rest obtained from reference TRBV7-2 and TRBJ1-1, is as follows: GAGVSQSPSNKVTEKGKDVELRCDPISGHTALYWYRQSLGQGLEFLIYFQGNSAPDKSGLPSDRFSAERTGGSVSTLTIQRTQQEDSAVYLCASTTGGRRGWTEAFFGQGTRLTVV.

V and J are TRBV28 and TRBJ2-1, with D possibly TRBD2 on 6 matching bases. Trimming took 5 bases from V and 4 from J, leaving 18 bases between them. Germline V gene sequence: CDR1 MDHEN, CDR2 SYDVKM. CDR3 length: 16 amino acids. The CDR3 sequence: CASSAFTSPGYNEQFF. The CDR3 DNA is TGTGCCAGCAGTGCATTCACTAGCCCGGGGTACAATGAGCAGTTCTTC.